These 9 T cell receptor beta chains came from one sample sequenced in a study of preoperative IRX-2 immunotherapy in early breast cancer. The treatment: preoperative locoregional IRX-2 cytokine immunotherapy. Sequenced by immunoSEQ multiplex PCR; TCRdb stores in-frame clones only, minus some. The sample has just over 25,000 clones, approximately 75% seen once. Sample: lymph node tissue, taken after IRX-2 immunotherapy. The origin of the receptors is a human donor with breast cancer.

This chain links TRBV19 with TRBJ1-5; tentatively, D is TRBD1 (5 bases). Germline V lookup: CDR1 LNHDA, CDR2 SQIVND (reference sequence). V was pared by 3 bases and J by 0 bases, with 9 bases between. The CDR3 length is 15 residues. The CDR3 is CASSIWGDSNQPQHF. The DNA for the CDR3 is TGTGCCAGTAGTATTTGGGGGGATAGCAATCAGCCCCAGCATTTT.

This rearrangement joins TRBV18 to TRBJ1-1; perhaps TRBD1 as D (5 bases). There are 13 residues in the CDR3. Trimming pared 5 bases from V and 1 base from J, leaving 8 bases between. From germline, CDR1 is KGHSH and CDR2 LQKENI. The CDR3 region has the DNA TGTGCCAGCTCAGCGACAGAGAACACTGAAGCTTTCTTT. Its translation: CASSATENTEAFF. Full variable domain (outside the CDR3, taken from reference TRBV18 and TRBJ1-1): NAGVMQNPRHLVRRRGQEARLRCSPMKGHSHVYWYRQLPEEGLKFMVYLQKENIIDESGMPKERFSAEFPKEGPSILRIQQVVRGDSAAYFCASSATENTEAFFGQGTRLTVV.

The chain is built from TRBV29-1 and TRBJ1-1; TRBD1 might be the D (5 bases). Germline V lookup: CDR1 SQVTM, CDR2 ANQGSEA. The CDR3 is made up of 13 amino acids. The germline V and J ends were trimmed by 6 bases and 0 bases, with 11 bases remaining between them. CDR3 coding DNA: TGCAGCGTCCAGGGTTCCATGAACACTGAAGCTTTCTTT. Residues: CSVQGSMNTEAFF.

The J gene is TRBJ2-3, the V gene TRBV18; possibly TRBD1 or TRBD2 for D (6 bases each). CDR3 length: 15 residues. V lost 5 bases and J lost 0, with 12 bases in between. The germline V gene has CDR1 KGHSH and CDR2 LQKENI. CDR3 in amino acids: CASSEVGGSTDTQYF. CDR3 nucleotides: TGTGCCAGCTCAGAGGTGGGGGGCAGCACAGATACGCAGTATTTT.

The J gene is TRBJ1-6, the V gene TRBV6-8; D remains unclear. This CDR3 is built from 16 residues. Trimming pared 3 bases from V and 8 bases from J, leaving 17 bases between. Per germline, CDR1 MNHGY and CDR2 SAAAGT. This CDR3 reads CASSYGRERRDSPLHF. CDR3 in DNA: TGTGCCAGCAGTTATGGTCGGGAGCGCCGCGATTCACCCCTCCACTTT.

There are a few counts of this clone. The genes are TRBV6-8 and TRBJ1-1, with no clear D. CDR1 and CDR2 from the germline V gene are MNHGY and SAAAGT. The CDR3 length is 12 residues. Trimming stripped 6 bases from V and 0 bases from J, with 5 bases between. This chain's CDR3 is CASRNLNTEAFF. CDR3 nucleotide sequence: TGTGCCAGCAGAAACCTGAACACTGAAGCTTTCTTT.

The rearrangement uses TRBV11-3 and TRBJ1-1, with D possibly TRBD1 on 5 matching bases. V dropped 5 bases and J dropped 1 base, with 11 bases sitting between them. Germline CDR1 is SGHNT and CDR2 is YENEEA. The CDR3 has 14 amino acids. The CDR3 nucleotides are TGTGCCAGCAGCCTAGTGGGGGAGAACACTGAAGCTTTCTTT. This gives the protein CASSLVGENTEAFF. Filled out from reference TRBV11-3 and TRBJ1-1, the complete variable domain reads EAGVVQSPRYKIIEKKQPVAFWCNPISGHNTLYWYLQNLGQGPELLIRYENEEAVDDSQLPKDRFSAERLKGVDSTLKIQPAELGDSAVYLCASSLVGENTEAFFGQGTRLTVV.

The DNA of the CDR3 is TGTGCCAGCTCGGACAGGGGAGACGAGCAGTACTTC. Translated: CASSDRGDEQYF. The chain is built from TRBV6-8 and TRBJ2-7, with 9 bases matching TRBD1. V lost 8 bases and J lost 5; bases outside the gene matches: 4. Germline V gives CDR1 MNHGY, CDR2 SAAAGT. There are 12 residues in the CDR3.

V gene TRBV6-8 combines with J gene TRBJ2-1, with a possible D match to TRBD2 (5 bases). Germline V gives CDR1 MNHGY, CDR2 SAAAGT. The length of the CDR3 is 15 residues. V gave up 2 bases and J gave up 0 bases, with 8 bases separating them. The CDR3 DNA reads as TGTGCCAGCAGTTACGGACTCAACTCCTACAATGAGCAGTTCTTC. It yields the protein CASSYGLNSYNEQFF.